The source of this TCR beta chain is a study of blood T cells in healthy people across ages. The V end lost 3 bases, the J end lost 0 bases, and 10 bases lay between the germline ends. From germline, CDR1 is LNHNV and CDR2 YYDKDF (reference sequence). The CDR3 spans 15 residues. A second about 6 to 12 cycle PCR used barcoded and J-beta primers. TCRdb recomputed calls from the 5' RACE reads with MiXCR, one row per CDR3 protein. The data hold about 1.6 million distinct CDR3 sequences, with roughly a third observed a single time. The V gene is TRBV15, the J gene TRBJ2-3, with a weak D call TRBD2 (5 bases). This clonotype was sampled from a young woman in good health. Sample: blood. In DNA, the CDR3 is TGTGCCACCAGCAGGGACTTACAGAGCACAGATACGCAGTATTTT. This codes for CATSRDLQSTDTQYF.